The next 28 T cell receptor beta chains were all read from a single sample in a study of CD8 T cells in ankylosing spondylitis. TCRdb reprocessed the 5' RACE reads via MiXCR and lists one record per CDR3 protein. The profile covers about 510,000 distinct CDR3 sequences, with approximately 5% appearing a single time and roughly 3.5% taken by the ten largest. For these TCRs, the target antigens are not known. Study-level findings and limits: Seemingly distinctive of ankylosing spondylitis blood was a TCR beta motif formed by eight highly homologous variants.

Sequenced sample: blood, either unsorted or a sorted T cell fraction (not recorded which). Every receptor here comes from a male donor with ankylosing spondylitis.

This clonotype has more than one count but fewer than ten. The J gene is TRBJ2-5, the V gene TRBV2, with D uncertain. Trimming shortened V by 3 bases and J by 0 bases, and 11 bases separated the two germline ends. The V gene's germline CDR1 is SNHLY and CDR2 FYNNEI. CDR3 size: 15 residues. CDR3 loop: CASSELLGYQETQYF. CDR3 DNA sequence: TGTGCCAGCAGTGAGCTACTTGGGTACCAAGAGACCCAGTACTTC.

This sequence joins TRBV10-3 and TRBJ2-1; TRBD1 aligns across 10 bases. The CDR3 is 13 amino acids. Germline V lookup: CDR1 ENHRY, CDR2 SYGVKD. Trimming took 6 bases from V and 6 from J; bases not matched to a gene: 2. DNA for the CDR3: TGTGCCATCAGCTGGACAGGGGGCAATGAGCAGTTCTTC. Protein product: CAISWTGGNEQFF.

This clonotype was seen many times. The chain couples TRBV7-3 to TRBJ1-1, with D perhaps TRBD1 (6 bases). Trimming removed 1 base from V and 13 bases from J, with 19 bases in between. The CDR3 sequence is 14 residues long. Per germline, CDR1 SGHTA and CDR2 FQGTGA. The CDR3: CASSLRPLAGEVFF. The CDR3 nucleotides read TGTGCCAGCAGCTTAAGACCCCTCGCAGGGGAGGTTTTCTTT.

This clonotype has a handful of counts. This chain connects TRBV5-1 to TRBJ2-5; no clear D. V was pared by 1 base and J by 1 base, with 11 bases between. The CDR3 sequence is 15 residues long. Germline lookup yields CDR1 SGHRS and CDR2 YFSETQ. The CDR3 sequence is CASSLWQAIQETQYF. The CDR3 DNA reads TGCGCCAGCAGCTTGTGGCAGGCGATCCAAGAGACCCAGTACTTC.

The rearrangement joins TRBV20-1 to TRBJ2-7; possibly TRBD1 for D (6 bases). The ends were cut back, 0 bases at V and 5 bases at J, with 14 bases in the middle. The CDR3 consists of 14 residues. Germline V gene lookup returns CDR1 DFQATT and CDR2 SNEGSKA (reference sequence). Written as DNA, the CDR3 is TGCAGTGCTAGAGATCTCACAGGGCCCCACGAGCAGTACTTC. Translation: CSARDLTGPHEQYF.

This clonotype was seen at least ten times. V usage is TRBV6-1 and J usage is TRBJ1-2; D ambiguous. V lost 10 bases and J 4 bases, leaving 16 bases between the germline ends. From germline, CDR1 is MNHNS and CDR2 SASEGT. This CDR3 has 13 amino acids. The CDR3 bases are TGTGCCACCCATACTACCCGGGCCTATGGCTACACCTTC. This encodes CATHTTRAYGYTF.

This clonotype turned up a few times. This rearrangement joins TRBV5-1 to TRBJ2-5, with D unresolved. V was cut by 1 base and J by 2 bases, with 6 bases left in between. CDR3 size: 13 residues. Per germline, CDR1 SGHRS and CDR2 YFSETQ. CDR3 sequence: CASSLFGQETQYF. For the CDR3, the DNA is TGCGCCAGCAGCTTGTTTGGTCAAGAGACCCAGTACTTC.

This clonotype was detected many times. This chain links TRBV29-1 with TRBJ2-1; 12 bases agree with TRBD2. V shed 0 bases and J 4 bases; nucleotides not matched to a gene: 16. The V gene's germline CDR1 is SQVTM and CDR2 ANQGSEA. This CDR3 spans 20 amino acids. The CDR3 loop reads CSVEEWSSGRAYSSYNEQFF. The CDR3 nucleotides are TGCAGCGTTGAAGAATGGTCTAGCGGGAGGGCCTACTCCTCGTACAATGAGCAGTTCTTC.

This clonotype was recorded many times. The chain has TRBV5-1 and TRBJ1-1; a weak D match, TRBD1 (5 bases). This CDR3 region has 18 residues. V lost 0 bases and J 4 bases, leaving 22 bases between the germline ends. The germline gives CDR1 SGHRS, CDR2 YFSETQ. The CDR3 DNA sequence: TGCGCCAGCAGCTTGGAGGGGACGGCAGGTCTAAGAGGCACTGAAGCTTTCTTT. This gives the protein CASSLEGTAGLRGTEAFF.

This sequence joins TRBV5-1 and TRBJ2-7; the match to TRBD2 covers 11 bases. Germline V gene data show CDR1 as SGHRS and CDR2 as YFSETQ. CDR3 size: 14 residues. The J segment lost 2 bases and the V segment lost 4 bases, leaving 2 bases of the junction unmatched. The CDR3 DNA follows: TGCGCCAGCAGCGAACTAGCGGGGGCCTACGAGCAGTACTTC. Translated, it gives CASSELAGAYEQYF.

This clonotype was recorded many times. The chain has TRBV12-3 or TRBV12-4 and TRBJ2-7; TRBD2 is a possible D gene (5 bases). The CDR3 is made up of 16 amino acids. The V gene lost 5 bases and the J gene lost 0 bases, with 17 bases spanning the gap. The CDR3 protein is CASSPSRTDISYEQYF. As DNA, the CDR3 is TGTGCCAGCAGTCCCTCCCGGACTGATATCTCCTACGAGCAGTACTTC.

At least ten counts were recorded for this clonotype. V and J are TRBV5-1 and TRBJ1-1; TRBD1 is a possible D gene (6 bases). CDR3 length: 14 residues. CDR1 and CDR2 (germline): SGHRS, YFSETQ. V was pared by 4 bases and J by 1 base, with 11 bases between. Written as DNA, the CDR3 is TGCGCCAGCAGCGTGGGGGCGAGGAACACTGAAGCTTTCTTT. This sequence encodes CASSVGARNTEAFF.

V gene TRBV6-1 combines with J gene TRBJ1-5, with D hard to call. V lost 0 bases, J lost 7 bases, and 13 bases lay in between. The CDR3 spans 15 residues. Germline V gene lookup returns CDR1 MNHNS and CDR2 SASEGT. CDR3 protein: CASSEARLKRQPQHF. The CDR3 DNA reads as TGTGCCAGCAGTGAAGCTCGCCTTAAGAGGCAGCCCCAGCATTTT.

There are many counts of this clonotype. The chain couples TRBV12-3 or TRBV12-4 to TRBJ1-2; possible D gene TRBD1, 5 bases. V was cut by 3 bases and J by 8 bases, with 10 bases left in between. The CDR3 sequence is 12 residues long. The CDR3 region is CASSFSRGGYTF. DNA for the CDR3: TGTGCCAGCAGTTTTAGTCGGGGGGGCTACACCTTC.

This clonotype was seen ten or more times. The CDR3: CASSLDHSSYEQYF. In DNA, the CDR3 is TGTGCCAGCAGTTTGGATCACAGCTCCTACGAGCAGTACTTC. V is TRBV12-3 or TRBV12-4 and J is TRBJ2-7; no firm D call. Trimming shortened V by 3 bases and J by 0 bases, and 9 bases separated the two germline ends. The CDR3 has 14 residues.

The gene calls are TRBV20-1 and TRBJ1-5; no reliable D call. Trimming left V 3 bases short and J 7 bases short, with 13 bases between. This CDR3 is built from 13 residues. Germline assignment: CDR1 DFQATT and CDR2 SNEGSKA (reference sequence). CDR3 in DNA: TGCAGTGCTAGTGCCGTTTACGGACAGCCCCAGCATTTT. It codes for CSASAVYGQPQHF.

This clonotype was counted at least ten times. V is TRBV7-2 and J is TRBJ2-1; the match to TRBD2 covers 14 bases. CDR1 and CDR2 from the germline V gene are SGHTA and FQGNSA. With 7 bases clipped from V and 10 bases from J, the junction kept 6 bases outside the gene matches. This CDR3 has 14 residues. The CDR3 spells CASNPGLAGVEQFF. The CDR3 DNA reads TGTGCCAGCAACCCGGGACTAGCGGGGGTCGAGCAGTTCTTC. Looking up the rest from reference TRBV7-2 and TRBJ2-1 gives the full variable domain: GAGVSQSPSNKVTEKGKDVELRCDPISGHTALYWYRQSLGQGLEFLIYFQGNSAPDKSGLPSDRFSAERTGGSVSTLTIQRTQQEDSAVYLCASNPGLAGVEQFFGPGTRLTVL.

This clonotype turned up a few times. The chain carries TRBV18 and TRBJ1-4; D ambiguous. The CDR3 has 12 residues. Germline assignment: CDR1 KGHSH and CDR2 LQKENI. V was clipped by 3 bases and J by 7 bases, with 6 bases between them. Here the CDR3 reads CASSPVGEKLFF. The CDR3 nucleotides read TGTGCCAGCTCACCGGTGGGTGAAAAACTGTTTTTT.

The sample holds many counts of this clonotype. The rearrangement uses TRBV4-3 and TRBJ2-5; 8 nucleotides agree with TRBD1. CDR3 length: 17 amino acids. The V segment lost 4 bases and the J segment 1 base; nucleotides outside the gene matches: 11. Germline assignment: CDR1 LGHNA and CDR2 YSLEER. CDR3 amino acids: CASSRKDSGTGQETQYF. CDR3 coding DNA: TGCGCCAGCAGCCGAAAAGACTCCGGGACAGGCCAAGAGACCCAGTACTTC.

At least ten counts were recorded for this clonotype. This chain links TRBV20-1 with TRBJ2-2; possibly TRBD2 for D (6 bases). Between the trimmed V and J ends, which lost 5 bases and 4 bases, there was a span of 8 bases. This CDR3 has 12 amino acids. Germline V gives CDR1 DFQATT, CDR2 SNEGSKA (reference sequence). In DNA, the CDR3 is TGCAGTGCTCGGGGGATCACCGGGGAGCTGTTTTTT. It is translated as CSARGITGELFF.

In this sample, this clonotype turned up many times. This chain uses TRBV7-9 with TRBJ1-2, with 9 nucleotides matching TRBD1. Germline V lookup: CDR1 SEHNR, CDR2 FQNEAQ (reference sequence). The length of the CDR3 is 13 residues. V shed 1 base and J 6 bases; nucleotides not matched to a gene: 0. The chain's CDR3 is CASSLGTGDGYTF. As DNA, the CDR3 is TGTGCCAGCAGCTTAGGGACAGGGGATGGCTACACCTTC.

The table lists this clonotype with many counts. The rearrangement uses TRBV6-1 and TRBJ2-1; a weak D match, TRBD1 (5 bases). This CDR3 has 13 residues. CDR1 and CDR2 from the germline V gene are MNHNS and SASEGT. Trimming took off 5 bases at V and 6 bases at J, with 11 bases between the two ends. The CDR3 reads CASSPLRGNEQFF. The CDR3 DNA sequence: TGTGCCAGCAGTCCACTAAGGGGCAATGAGCAGTTCTTC.

V and J are TRBV7-2 and TRBJ2-2; D gene uncertain. This CDR3 has 15 amino acids. The germline V gene has CDR1 SGHTA and CDR2 FQGNSA. V was pared by 2 bases and J by 4 bases, with 11 bases between. The CDR3 nucleotides read TGTGCCAGCAGCTTACGCCAGGCAGGCACCGGGGAGCTGTTTTTT. This gives the protein CASSLRQAGTGELFF.

This clonotype was detected a few times. The V gene is TRBV19, the J gene TRBJ2-1; D not resolved. V was clipped by 1 base and J by 0 bases, with 10 bases between them. The CDR3 has 16 amino acids. The germline CDR1 and CDR2 sequences are LNHDA and SQIVND (reference sequence). This CDR3 reads CASSIAGVLSYNEQFF. In DNA form, the CDR3 reads TGTGCCAGTAGTATAGCTGGGGTCCTCTCCTACAATGAGCAGTTCTTC.

This clonotype was counted at least ten times. This chain uses TRBV7-2 with TRBJ1-5; a weak D match, TRBD1 (6 bases). Trimming cost V 3 bases and J 4 bases, with 16 bases left between them. This CDR3 is built from 16 residues. CDR1 is SGHTA and CDR2 is FQGNSA in the germline V gene. CDR3 sequence: CASSFGWTALNQPQHF. The DNA for the CDR3 is TGTGCCAGCAGCTTCGGCTGGACAGCGTTAAATCAGCCCCAGCATTTT. Full variable domain (outside the CDR3, taken from reference TRBV7-2 and TRBJ1-5): GAGVSQSPSNKVTEKGKDVELRCDPISGHTALYWYRQSLGQGLEFLIYFQGNSAPDKSGLPSDRFSAERTGGSVSTLTIQRTQQEDSAVYLCASSFGWTALNQPQHFGDGTRLSIL.

The genes are TRBV5-1 and TRBJ2-7; D is ambiguous. CDR3 length: 13 amino acids. Per the germline V gene, CDR1 is SGHRS and CDR2 is YFSETQ. V gave up 6 bases and J gave up 2 bases, with 12 bases separating them. In DNA, the CDR3 is TGCGCCAGCACCCGGGCCGGTGCCTACGAGCAGTACTTC. It is translated as CASTRAGAYEQYF.

This clonotype was seen many times. The chain recombines TRBV9 with TRBJ1-6; D might be TRBD1 (5 bases). The germline CDR1 and CDR2 sequences are SGDLS and YYNGEE. This CDR3 has 15 residues. With 0 bases removed from V and 9 bases from J, the gap between germline ends came to 13 bases. CDR3 DNA: TGTGCCAGCAGCGTAGATGGGGCACCGGGTTCACCCCTCCACTTT. Amino acid sequence: CASSVDGAPGSPLHF.

This clonotype was counted at least ten times. V gene TRBV20-1 combines with J gene TRBJ2-7; TRBD2 might be the D (5 bases). The CDR3 extends over 13 amino acids. CDR1 and CDR2 from the germline V gene are DFQATT and SNEGSKA (reference sequence). Trimming removed 7 bases at V and 12 bases at J, with 25 bases between. CDR3 in amino acids: CSVGGLPTSRWYF. The CDR3 region has the DNA TGCAGTGTTGGAGGACTTCCAACATCGAGGTGGTACTTC.